Presented here are 32 T cell receptor beta chains from one specimen sequenced in a study of type 1 regulatory T cells. In TCRdb, the reads were re-called with MiXCR into one record per CDR3 protein. The data contain about 68,000 distinct CDR3 sequences, 55% to 80% of them singletons. These receptors lack a known antigen. What was sequenced was cultured T cells, either the whole culture or a sorted T cell fraction (not recorded which). Subset here: Tr1-enriched cell product generated in vitro against host alloantigens. All receptors come from a human donor in good health.

By proportion, this clonotype is medium-sized. The rearrangement links TRBV27 to TRBJ2-4, with D unresolved. Trimming removed 6 bases at V and 0 bases at J, with 6 bases between. The germline V gene encodes CDR1 MNHEY and CDR2 SMNVEV (reference sequence). This CDR3 is 13 amino acids long. The CDR3 protein is CASRPIAKNIQYF. The CDR3 nucleotides are TGTGCCAGCAGGCCGATAGCCAAAAACATTCAGTACTTC.

J is TRBJ2-1 and V is TRBV7-2, with D possibly matching TRBD2 (6 bases). The CDR3 runs 11 residues. Between the trimmed V and J ends, which lost 2 bases and 15 bases, there was a span of 11 bases. Germline-derived CDR1 and CDR2 are SGHTA and FQGNSA. The DNA of the CDR3 is TGTGCCAGCAGCTTACGGGAGATAGGGTTCTTC. Translating gives CASSLREIGFF.

The sample holds a few counts of this clonotype. The chain uses TRBV7-2 and TRBJ2-7; 7 bases fit TRBD2. V was clipped by 2 bases and J by 0 bases; unmatched bases: 13. Germline loops: CDR1 SGHTA, CDR2 FQGNSA. CDR3 length equals 18 residues. In DNA form, the CDR3 reads TGTGCCAGCAGCTTACGCCCCTCTGGAGCGGGAAGCTCCTACGAGCAGTACTTC. Translation gives CASSLRPSGAGSSYEQYF.

This clonotype was observed a few times. This sequence joins TRBV28 and TRBJ1-5, with 8 bases fitting TRBD1. The CDR3 is 16 amino acids. V trimming: 3 bases; J trimming: 1 base; junction bases outside the gene matches: 5. Germline V CDR1 and CDR2: MDHEN, SYDVKM. CDR3 DNA sequence: TGTGCCAGCAGTTTCAGGACAGGGAGAAGCAATCAGCCCCAGCATTTT. Protein: CASSFRTGRSNQPQHF.

The CDR3 is CASSYSTGLAEQYF. DNA for the CDR3: TGTGCCAGCAGTTACTCCACGGGACTAGCGGAGCAGTACTTC. The genes are TRBV6-2 or TRBV6-3 and TRBJ2-7; 10 bases fit TRBD2. CDR1 MNHEY and CDR2 SVGEGT come from the germline V gene. The CDR3 sequence is 14 residues long. Trimming took 0 bases from V and 7 from J; bases not matched to a gene: 3.

In the case of this clonotype: One end of the junction fails to match germline, which may point to a read error. The chain links TRBV4-1 to TRBJ1-3; possible D gene TRBD1, 5 bases. Germline loops: CDR1 MGHRA, CDR2 YSYEKL. The CDR3 consists of 15 residues. The CDR3, as DNA: TGCGCCAGCAGTCAAGAAGGGGTTTTCGGAAACACCATATATTTT. The encoded protein is CASSQEGVFGNTIYF.

CDR3 loop: CASTIGQGATLSPYEQYF. CDR3 bases: TGTGCCAGCACCATCGGACAGGGGGCTACCCTAAGCCCCTACGAGCAGTACTTC. The chain links TRBV7-2 to TRBJ2-7; 11 bases are shared with TRBD1. CDR1 and CDR2 from the germline V gene are SGHTA and FQGNSA. V gave up 7 bases and J gave up 2 bases; unmatched junction bases: 16. The CDR3 has 18 amino acids.

This sequence joins TRBV4-1 and TRBJ2-2; 8 positions match TRBD1. Germline CDR1 is MGHRA and CDR2 is YSYEKL. This CDR3 spans 16 amino acids. The V gene end was trimmed by 2 bases and the J gene end by 2 bases; junction bases not matched to a gene: 4. CDR3 sequence reads: CASSQWTGKNTGELFF. The CDR3 DNA reads as TGCGCCAGCAGCCAATGGACAGGGAAAAACACCGGGGAGCTGTTTTTT.

The chain employs TRBV20-1 and TRBJ2-3; D may match TRBD1 or TRBD2 (5 bases each). Trimming left V 6 bases short and J 2 bases short, with 15 bases between. CDR1 is DFQATT, CDR2 SNEGSKA, per germline (reference sequence). The CDR3 is made up of 14 amino acids. The CDR3 here is CSAPSGADTDTQYF. The DNA for the CDR3 is TGCAGTGCACCCTCCGGGGCAGACACAGATACGCAGTATTTT.

In its sample, this clonotype was seen once. The chain carries TRBV5-4 and TRBJ2-6; the D is unclear. Between the trimmed V and J ends, which lost 2 bases and 0 bases, there was a span of 6 bases. CDR3 length equals 15 residues. Germline CDR1 SGHNT, CDR2 YYREEE (reference sequence). The CDR3: CASSFYSSGANVLTF. CDR3 sequence (DNA): TGTGCCAGCAGCTTCTACAGCTCTGGGGCCAACGTCCTGACTTTC.

This clonotype was counted between two and nine times. The chain has TRBV29-1 and TRBJ1-2; 8 positions agree with TRBD1. The V segment lost 6 bases and the J segment 5 bases; nucleotides outside the gene matches: 5. CDR3 size: 12 residues. CDR1 is SQVTM and CDR2 is ANQGSEA in the germline V gene. The CDR3 nucleotides are TGCAGCGTGACAGGGGAAGGGTATGGCTACACCTTC. It translates to CSVTGEGYGYTF.

This clonotype was picked up a small number of times. The chain carries TRBV13 and TRBJ2-1, with TRBD2 identical over 8 bases. Germline V gene sequence: CDR1 PRHDT, CDR2 FYEKMQ (reference sequence). Trimming removed 6 bases from V and 7 bases from J; junction bases left unmatched: 17. The length of the CDR3 is 17 residues. In DNA, the CDR3 is TGTGCCAGCAGGGACCGTTTCGGAGCGGGAGAGGGGAATGAGCAGTTCTTC. As protein: CASRDRFGAGEGNEQFF.

This clonotype was counted between two and nine times. This CDR3 is CASSLSQVGIQYF. CDR3 nucleotide sequence: TGTGCCAGCAGTTTATCCCAAGTAGGCATTCAGTACTTC. The chain has TRBV27 and TRBJ2-4; D unresolved. The ends were cut back, 0 bases at V and 9 bases at J, with 9 bases in the middle. The CDR3 is 13 residues long. Germline V gene lookup returns CDR1 MNHEY and CDR2 SMNVEV (reference sequence).

This clonotype was seen a handful of times. The rearrangement uses TRBV11-1 and TRBJ2-6; D is ambiguous. Germline V gives CDR1 SGHAT, CDR2 FQDESV (reference sequence). The CDR3 is 16 residues long. V lost 5 bases to trimming and J lost 0 bases, with 11 bases between them. The DNA of the CDR3 is TGTGCCAGCAGCCCCTACCTGCACTCTGGGGCCAACGTCCTGACTTTC. Its translation is CASSPYLHSGANVLTF.

In this sample, this clonotype turned up a few times. The CDR3 DNA sequence: TGTGCCAGCAGTTTATTGGGAGGGGGAGTCTCACCCCTCCACTTT. This encodes CASSLLGGGVSPLHF. The genes are TRBV27 and TRBJ1-6; tentative D call: TRBD1 (6 bases). Trimming pared 1 base from V and 10 bases from J, leaving 14 bases between. The germline gives CDR1 MNHEY, CDR2 SMNVEV (reference sequence). The CDR3 extends over 15 amino acids.

This chain connects TRBV20-1 to TRBJ2-7; 10 positions match TRBD2. CDR1 is DFQATT, CDR2 SNEGSKA, per germline (reference sequence). CDR3 size: 13 residues. The V gene end was trimmed by 2 bases and the J gene end by 7 bases; junction bases not matched to a gene: 5. This CDR3 is CSARLAGEGEQYF. The DNA of the CDR3 is TGCAGTGCTAGACTAGCGGGAGAGGGTGAGCAGTACTTC.

The chain has TRBV6-5 and TRBJ2-3; 8 bases line up with TRBD1. The CDR3 sequence is 15 residues long. Germline CDR1 reads MNHEY; CDR2 reads SVGAGI. V lost 4 bases and J lost 5; bases outside the gene matches: 8. The CDR3 sequence: CASSSWTGSGDTQYF. As DNA, the CDR3 is TGTGCCAGCAGTTCTTGGACAGGGAGTGGAGATACGCAGTATTTT.

The chain is built from TRBV25-1 and TRBJ2-7; D is unclear. Germline V gene lookup returns CDR1 MGHDK and CDR2 SYGVNS. V lost 5 bases to trimming and J lost 3 bases, with 11 bases between them. This CDR3 is 13 amino acids long. The CDR3 DNA follows: TGTGCCAGCAGTCCCCATCTCGGCTACGAGCAGTACTTC. Protein product: CASSPHLGYEQYF.

This sequence joins TRBV5-1 and TRBJ1-1; no definite D call. The CDR3 covers 15 residues. V was trimmed by 0 bases and J by 3 bases, leaving 12 bases between them. CDR1 is SGHRS, CDR2 YFSETQ, per germline. The CDR3 sequence is CASSLGNSGDTEAFF. CDR3 sequence (DNA): TGCGCCAGCAGCTTGGGAAATTCCGGGGACACTGAAGCTTTCTTT.

DNA of the CDR3: TGTGCCAGCAGCCGTGGTTTAGTCGGGGAGACCCAGTACTTC. As protein: CASSRGLVGETQYF. The chain joins TRBV7-9 to TRBJ2-5; D is undetermined. V shed 5 bases and J shed 5 bases, with 15 bases lying between them. The V gene's germline CDR1 is SEHNR and CDR2 FQNEAQ (reference sequence). CDR3 length: 14 residues.

This chain joins TRBV3-1 and TRBJ2-1; the D gene is possibly TRBD2 (6 bases). Per germline, CDR1 LGHDT and CDR2 YNNKEL (reference sequence). There are 14 residues in the CDR3. Trimming stripped 3 bases from V and 6 bases from J, with 12 bases between. CDR3 in amino acids: CASSQDYRSNEQFF. The CDR3 nucleotides are TGTGCCAGCAGCCAGGACTACCGGTCCAATGAGCAGTTCTTC.

The chain links TRBV10-1 to TRBJ2-1; D tentatively fits TRBD1 or TRBD2 (6 bases each). Deletions cut 0 bases from V and 4 bases from J, with 13 bases between. The germline CDR1 and CDR2 sequences are WNHNN and SYGVQD (reference sequence). The CDR3 length is 16 residues. The CDR3 DNA reads TGCGCCAGCAGTGAGTCGGGGGGCTACCAGTACAATGAGCAGTTCTTC. This translates into CASSESGGYQYNEQFF.

The CDR3 DNA follows: TGTGCCAGCAGTCCTCTTGCCGACAGTTGGGGGACCCAGTACTTC. This gives the protein CASSPLADSWGTQYF. The chain is built from TRBV27 and TRBJ2-5, with D perhaps matching TRBD1 (5 bases). Germline CDR1 and CDR2: MNHEY and SMNVEV (reference sequence). The V end lost 5 bases, the J end lost 7 bases, and 20 bases lay between the germline ends. This CDR3 is built from 15 residues.

This clonotype was observed a handful of times. The chain recombines TRBV7-8 with TRBJ1-5; 8 bases are shared with TRBD1. This CDR3 contains 15 residues. Germline V gene sequence: CDR1 SGHVS, CDR2 FQNEAQ. After removal of 3 bases from V and 7 bases from J, the junction contained 8 bases not matched to a gene. The CDR3 nucleotides are TGTGCCAGCAGCTTCACCGACAGGGGAACGCAGCCCCAGCATTTT. Amino acid sequence: CASSFTDRGTQPQHF.

The V call is TRBV19, the J call TRBJ2-1; no firm D call. Trimming pared 1 base from V and 10 bases from J, leaving 14 bases between. Germline V gene data show CDR1 as LNHDA and CDR2 as SQIVND (reference sequence). There are 14 residues in the CDR3. The CDR3 DNA reads as TGTGCCAGTAGTATAGTCAACAACAAGATAGAGCAGTTCTTC. Its translation is CASSIVNNKIEQFF.

This chain connects TRBV7-2 to TRBJ2-3; 11 nucleotides line up with TRBD2. The CDR3 has 15 amino acids. With V trimmed by 5 bases and J by 9 bases, 10 bases remained unmatched. Germline values: CDR1 SGHTA, CDR2 FQGNSA. The CDR3 here is CASSKLLAGESTQYF. For the CDR3, the DNA is TGTGCCAGCAGCAAGCTACTAGCGGGAGAATCAACGCAGTATTTT.

This sequence joins TRBV11-2 and TRBJ1-3; D unresolved. This CDR3 has 16 residues. Germline CDR1 and CDR2: SGHAT and FQNNGV. The germline V and J ends were trimmed by 1 base and 0 bases, with 10 bases remaining between them. The CDR3 nucleotides are TGTGCCAGCAGCTTAGGTCCGGTGGACTCTGGAAACACCATATATTTT. Amino acid sequence: CASSLGPVDSGNTIYF.

V and J are TRBV24-1 and TRBJ2-1, with a possible D match to TRBD2 (6 bases). Germline assignment: CDR1 KGHDR and CDR2 SFDVKD. CDR3 length: 15 amino acids. V was shortened by 6 bases and J by 8 bases, with 19 bases between the two germline ends. As DNA, the CDR3 is TGTGCCACCAGTAAACCACCCCGGGAGAACGATGAGCAGTTCTTC. Translation: CATSKPPRENDEQFF.

This clonotype was recorded a few times. V is TRBV5-1 and J is TRBJ2-3; D is undetermined. With 0 bases removed from V and 2 bases from J, the gap between germline ends came to 10 bases. Germline V CDR1 and CDR2: SGHRS, YFSETQ. This CDR3 has 15 residues. The CDR3 protein is CASSLDVVSTDTQYF. The CDR3 DNA follows: TGCGCCAGCAGCTTGGACGTAGTATCCACAGATACGCAGTATTTT.

This clonotype was seen ten or more times. The chain is built from TRBV6-1 and TRBJ1-2, with a possible D match to TRBD1 (5 bases). The CDR3 is 18 residues long. The V gene lost 0 bases and the J gene lost 0 bases, with 17 bases spanning the gap. The V gene's germline CDR1 is MNHNS and CDR2 SASEGT. Here the CDR3 DNA reads TGTGCCAGCAGTGAAGCGATCGGCAGGGCCTTGACTAACTATGGCTACACCTTC. It encodes CASSEAIGRALTNYGYTF.

The rearrangement uses TRBV29-1 and TRBJ2-7; TRBD2 is a possible D gene (5 bases). Trimming shortened V by 5 bases and J by 2 bases, and 16 bases separated the two germline ends. Germline V lookup: CDR1 SQVTM, CDR2 ANQGSEA. The CDR3 extends over 14 amino acids. CDR3 sequence: CSVLGYKGAYEQYF. The CDR3 DNA reads TGCAGCGTTTTAGGGTATAAGGGAGCCTACGAGCAGTACTTC.

This clonotype was picked up one time. J is TRBJ1-5 and V is TRBV20-1; a possible D gene is TRBD1 (6 bases). This CDR3 has 15 amino acids. Trimming took 0 bases from V and 6 from J, leaving 15 bases between them. Per the germline V gene, CDR1 is DFQATT and CDR2 is SNEGSKA (reference sequence). The CDR3 DNA is TGCAGTGCTAGAGAAGTTGGGGGGGCGGGTCAGCCCCAGCATTTT. Protein product: CSAREVGGAGQPQHF.